This T cell receptor (beta chain) was observed in a study of blood T cell repertoires in COVID-19. For the study at large: PBMCs, B-cell-depleted T cells, or T cells provided the cDNA or gDNA that made up the material.

Only in-frame clones appear in the TCRdb table, and some are missing; sequencing was by immunoSEQ multiplex PCR. Of tens of thousands of clones in the sample, around nine tenths are singletons; the top ten hold around 10%. Enrollees, roughly 18 to 90 years old, lived in approximately 25 US areas. Cohort 3 donors counted as recovered after two negative PCRs, clearance, or resolved symptoms. Germline CDR1 reads LNHDA; CDR2 reads SQIVND (reference sequence). Unmatched junction bases numbered 16, after V lost 5 bases and J lost 0 bases. The CDR3 spans 19 residues. Sequenced material: PBMCs or T cells enriched from blood (not recorded which). This sequence was found in a middle-aged woman who had recovered from COVID-19. V and J are TRBV19 and TRBJ1-3; TRBD1 aligns across 7 bases. The chain's CDR3 is CASSQGTVSPLLSGNTIYF. DNA of the CDR3: TGTGCCAGTAGTCAGGGGACAGTATCACCTCTCCTCTCTGGAAACACCATATATTTT.